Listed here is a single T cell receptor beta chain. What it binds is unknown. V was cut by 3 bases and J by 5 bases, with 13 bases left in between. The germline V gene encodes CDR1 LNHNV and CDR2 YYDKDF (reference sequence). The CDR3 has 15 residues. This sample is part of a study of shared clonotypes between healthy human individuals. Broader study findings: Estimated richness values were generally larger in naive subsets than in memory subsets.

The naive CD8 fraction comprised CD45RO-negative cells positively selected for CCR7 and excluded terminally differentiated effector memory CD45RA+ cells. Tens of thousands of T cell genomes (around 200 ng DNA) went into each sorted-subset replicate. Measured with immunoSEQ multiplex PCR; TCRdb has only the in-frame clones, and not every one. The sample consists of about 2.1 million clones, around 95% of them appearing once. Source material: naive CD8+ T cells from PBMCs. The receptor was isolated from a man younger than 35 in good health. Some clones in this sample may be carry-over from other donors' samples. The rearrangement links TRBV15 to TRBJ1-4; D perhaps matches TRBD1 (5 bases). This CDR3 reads CATSRINRSNEKLFF. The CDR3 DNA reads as TGTGCCACCAGCAGGATAAACAGGTCCAATGAAAAACTGTTTTTT.